These 23 T cell receptor beta chains originate from one sample sequenced in a study of T cell repertoires in cytomegalovirus infection. Their antigen targets remain unknown. TCRdb reprocessed the reads with MiXCR, giving one entry per CDR3 protein. The data hold about 920,000 distinct CDR3 sequences, with roughly a third observed a single time. The starting material was cultured CD8+ T cells from PBMCs, obtained from culture after CMV antigen stimulation. The receptors come from a human donor in good health (CMV status not recorded). Some clones in this sample may be carry-over from other donors' samples.

This clonotype was found once. The V and J genes are TRBV3-1 and TRBJ2-7, with D maybe TRBD1 (6 bases). Trimming took off 3 bases at V and 5 bases at J, with 8 bases between the two ends. CDR1 LGHDT and CDR2 YNNKEL come from the germline V gene (reference sequence). There are 12 residues in the CDR3. CDR3 in DNA: TGTGCCAGCAGCCAGGGGGCCAACGAGCAGTACGTC. It yields the protein CASSQGANEQYV.

This clonotype was observed many times. The chain links TRBV12-3 or TRBV12-4 to TRBJ1-2; no clear D gene. Trimming took 2 bases from V and 4 from J, leaving 17 bases between them. The CDR3 is 16 residues long. The CDR3 spells CASSLNEEPRFYGYTF. In DNA form, the CDR3 reads TGTGCCAGCAGTTTAAACGAAGAGCCCCGCTTCTATGGCTACACCTTC.

This sequence joins TRBV10-1 and TRBJ1-5; D not certain. Looked up from germline, CDR1 is WNHNN and CDR2 is SYGVQD (reference sequence). V lost 3 bases and J lost 9, with 21 bases in between. CDR3 size: 16 residues. The chain's CDR3 is CASSDLQRADGVPQHF. The CDR3 nucleotides read TGCGCCAGCAGTGACCTACAGCGCGCCGACGGTGTGCCCCAGCATTTT.

This clonotype came up many times. The chain's CDR3 is CASSYQPGPYEQYF. The CDR3 DNA sequence: TGTGCCAGCAGTTATCAGCCGGGACCCTACGAGCAGTACTTC. The chain joins TRBV7-6 to TRBJ2-7; D might be TRBD1 or TRBD2, each matching 5 bases. V was clipped by 6 bases and J by 2 bases, with 14 bases between them. The CDR3 has 14 amino acids. Germline V CDR1 and CDR2: SGHVS, FNYEAQ.

The genes are TRBV28 and TRBJ2-3; 10 nucleotides agree with TRBD2. Losses at the gene ends were 3 bases for V and 1 base for J; bases not matched to a gene: 4. Germline CDR1 is MDHEN and CDR2 is SYDVKM. The CDR3 sequence is 16 residues long. The CDR3 spells CASSFSTSGGTDTQYF. CDR3 nucleotides: TGTGCCAGCAGTTTTTCCACTAGCGGGGGCACAGATACGCAGTATTTT.

The rearrangement uses TRBV27 and TRBJ2-2; D is perhaps TRBD1 (6 bases). CDR1 and CDR2 from the germline V gene are MNHEY and SMNVEV (reference sequence). The CDR3 consists of 16 residues. Trimming shortened V by 4 bases and J by 4 bases, and 16 bases separated the two germline ends. The CDR3 DNA sequence: TGTGCCAGCAGTTGGCCCGTACAAGGGGGCACCGGGGAGCTGTTTTTT. This gives the protein CASSWPVQGGTGELFF.

The CDR3 reads CASSSRHEQYF. CDR3 DNA sequence: TGTGCCAGCAGTTCCAGGCACGAGCAGTACTTC. The chain links TRBV12-3 or TRBV12-4 to TRBJ2-7; the D is unclear. V lost 4 bases, J lost 5 bases, and 6 bases lay in between. The CDR3 contains 11 residues.

This rearrangement joins TRBV20-1 to TRBJ2-3, with unresolved D. Trimming pared 0 bases from V and 4 bases from J, leaving 8 bases between. The CDR3 runs 13 residues. Germline-derived CDR1 and CDR2 are DFQATT and SNEGSKA (reference sequence). This CDR3 reads CSARDLESDTQYF. The CDR3 DNA sequence: TGCAGTGCTAGAGATTTGGAGTCAGATACGCAGTATTTT.

This clonotype was seen at least ten times. The chain uses TRBV6-2 or TRBV6-3 and TRBJ1-1; tentatively, D is TRBD1 (6 bases). Germline assignment: CDR1 MNHEY and CDR2 SVGEGT. Trimming removed 10 bases from V and 0 bases from J, with 30 bases in between. This CDR3 region has 19 residues. CDR3 residues: CATGPPPYKQGWMNTEAFF. For the CDR3, the DNA is TGTGCCACCGGGCCCCCCCCCTACAAACAGGGATGGATGAACACTGAAGCTTTCTTT.

In its sample, this clonotype was seen many times. The genes are TRBV7-2 and TRBJ2-4; 15 bases match TRBD2. This CDR3 has 17 amino acids. The junction had 1 base not matched to a gene; V was cut back by 3 bases and J by 1 base. CDR1 is SGHTA and CDR2 is FQGNSA in the germline V gene. The CDR3 DNA reads TGTGCCAGCAGCTTGGGGACTAGCGGGGGGGCCAAAAACATTCAGTACTTC. This gives the protein CASSLGTSGGAKNIQYF.

The J gene is TRBJ2-2, the V gene TRBV28; D may be TRBD1 or TRBD2 (5 bases each). The ends were cut back, 7 bases at V and 1 base at J, with 16 bases in the middle. The germline gives CDR1 MDHEN, CDR2 SYDVKM. The CDR3 is made up of 16 amino acids. In nucleotides, the CDR3 is TGTGCCAGCACTCCCCCCGGGACGGAGAACACCGGGGAGCTGTTTTTT. It encodes CASTPPGTENTGELFF.

The table lists this clonotype with a few counts. The chain carries TRBV6-2 or TRBV6-3 and TRBJ2-5; no clear D gene. Trimming took off 2 bases at V and 3 bases at J, with 4 bases between the two ends. Germline CDR1 MNHEY, CDR2 SVGEGT. The CDR3 loop spans 12 amino acids. DNA for the CDR3: TGTGCCAGCAGTTACCGAAAAGAGACCCAGTACTTC. This encodes CASSYRKETQYF.

Many counts were recorded for this clonotype. The V and J genes are TRBV7-8 and TRBJ1-5; D may be TRBD1 (6 bases). Germline-derived CDR1 and CDR2 are SGHVS and FQNEAQ. CDR3 length: 16 residues. Between the trimmed V and J ends, which lost 4 bases and 1 base, there was a span of 14 bases. The CDR3 DNA reads TGTGCCAGCAGCTCTGATGGGGGGCCGAGCAATCAGCCCCAGCATTTT. Translation: CASSSDGGPSNQPQHF. The entire variable domain, with the rest obtained from reference TRBV7-8 and TRBJ1-5, is as follows: GAGVSQSPRYKVAKRGQDVALRCDPISGHVSLFWYQQALGQGPEFLTYFQNEAQLDKSGLPSDRFFAERPEGSVSTLKIQRTQQEDSAVYLCASSSDGGPSNQPQHFGDGTRLSIL.

This clonotype has more than one count but fewer than ten. The gene calls are TRBV7-2 and TRBJ1-5; no definite D call. CDR3 length equals 13 residues. Deletions cut 1 base from V and 7 bases from J, with 8 bases between. Germline CDR1 reads SGHTA; CDR2 reads FQGNSA. This CDR3 is CASSLGSSQPQHF. The CDR3 DNA is TGTGCCAGCAGCTTAGGTTCGTCCCAGCCCCAGCATTTT.

This clonotype occurred once. This rearrangement joins TRBV6-1 to TRBJ2-7; D tentatively reads TRBD1 or TRBD2 (6 bases each). CDR1 is MNHNS and CDR2 is SASEGT in the germline V gene. The V end was cut by 2 bases, the J end by 0 bases, with 23 bases between. The CDR3 is 19 residues long. The CDR3 bases are TGTGCCAGCAGTGAAAGGGGGACTCGCTTCCAATTAACCTCCTACGAGCAGTACTTC. It codes for CASSERGTRFQLTSYEQYF.

This clonotype was detected only a few times. The V and J genes are TRBV7-6 and TRBJ2-1, with 7 nucleotides matching TRBD2. The germline V gene encodes CDR1 SGHVS and CDR2 FNYEAQ. With 5 bases clipped from V and 2 bases from J, the junction kept 6 bases outside the gene matches. This CDR3 comprises 15 residues. The CDR3 protein is CASSPRLATYNEQFF. The CDR3 region has the DNA TGTGCCAGCAGCCCGAGACTAGCTACCTACAATGAGCAGTTCTTC.

The sample holds a few counts of this clonotype. As DNA, the CDR3 is TGTGCCAGCAGCTTAAACAGGATAAGCGGGCAGTACGTC. The encoded protein is CASSLNRISGQYV. The V and J genes are TRBV7-8 and TRBJ2-7; D may be TRBD1 or TRBD2 (5 bases each). The CDR3 covers 13 residues. Looked up from germline, CDR1 is SGHVS and CDR2 is FQNEAQ. Deletions cut 2 bases from V and 9 bases from J, with 14 bases between.

The chain joins TRBV27 to TRBJ1-3; no clear D gene. The CDR3 contains 12 residues. V lost 8 bases and J 4 bases, leaving 9 bases between the germline ends. In germline, CDR1 is MNHEY, CDR2 SMNVEV (reference sequence). The CDR3 reads CASGMEGNTIYF. CDR3 sequence (DNA): TGTGCCAGCGGGATGGAAGGAAACACCATATATTTT.

In regard to this clonotype: The junction departs from the called germline gene at one end, perhaps through a read error. J is TRBJ1-2 and V is TRBV7-9; D possibly corresponds to TRBD1 (5 bases). There are 16 residues in the CDR3. In germline, CDR1 is SEHNR, CDR2 FQNEAQ (reference sequence). Written as DNA, the CDR3 is TGTGCCAGCAGCGTAGCCGGGGCAGAACGTGGCTATGGCTACACCTTC. This sequence encodes CASSVAGAERGYGYTF.

The chain has TRBV13 and TRBJ2-1; D may be TRBD2 (5 bases). V lost 2 bases and J lost 5, with 13 bases in between. Looked up from germline, CDR1 is PRHDT and CDR2 is FYEKMQ (reference sequence). This CDR3 has 15 residues. Here the CDR3 reads CASSLWSEGDNEQFF. CDR3 DNA sequence: TGTGCCAGCAGCTTATGGTCTGAGGGTGACAATGAGCAGTTCTTC.

The rearrangement uses TRBV7-6 and TRBJ2-3; perhaps D is TRBD1 or TRBD2 (5 bases each). CDR3 length: 17 amino acids. CDR1 and CDR2 (germline): SGHVS, FNYEAQ. Trimming left V 0 bases short and J 4 bases short, with 17 bases between. Written as DNA, the CDR3 is TGTGCCAGCAGCTTAGCCTACCGGGACCGAGCGCCAGATACGCAGTATTTT. Amino acid sequence: CASSLAYRDRAPDTQYF.

This sequence joins TRBV3-1 and TRBJ2-7; D remains unclear. Trimming cost V 5 bases and J 0 bases, with 14 bases left between them. The germline V gene encodes CDR1 LGHDT and CDR2 YNNKEL (reference sequence). The CDR3 spans 15 residues. The CDR3 sequence: CASSWIGPSSYEQYF. CDR3 DNA: TGTGCCAGCAGCTGGATCGGACCGAGCTCCTACGAGCAGTACTTC.

The genes are TRBV12-5 and TRBJ2-2; the D is unclear. With 3 bases removed from V and 2 bases from J, the gap between germline ends came to 7 bases. Germline CDR1 is LGHNT and CDR2 is FRNRAP. CDR3 length: 14 residues. The chain's CDR3 is CASGFPPNTGELFF. Written as DNA, the CDR3 is TGTGCTAGTGGTTTCCCCCCCAACACCGGGGAGCTGTTTTTT.